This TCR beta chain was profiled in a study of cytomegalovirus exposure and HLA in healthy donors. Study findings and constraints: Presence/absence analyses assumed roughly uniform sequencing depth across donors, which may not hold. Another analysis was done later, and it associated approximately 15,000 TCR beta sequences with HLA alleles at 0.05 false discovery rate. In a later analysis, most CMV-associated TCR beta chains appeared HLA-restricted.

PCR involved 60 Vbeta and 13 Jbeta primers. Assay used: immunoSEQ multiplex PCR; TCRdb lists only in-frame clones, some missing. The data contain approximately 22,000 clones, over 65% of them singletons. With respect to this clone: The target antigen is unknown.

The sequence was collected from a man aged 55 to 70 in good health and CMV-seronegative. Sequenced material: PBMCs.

Here the CDR3 DNA reads TGTGCCAGCAGTGAAGGACCCGCGGGGGGCGATGAGCAGTTCTTC. It codes for CASSEGPAGGDEQFF. V gene TRBV6-1 combines with J gene TRBJ2-1; TRBD2 aligns across 8 bases. This CDR3 is built from 15 residues. The junction had 7 bases not matched to a gene; V was cut back by 1 base and J by 8 bases. The germline gives CDR1 MNHNS, CDR2 SASEGT.